The present TCR beta chain was sequenced within a study of shared clonotypes between healthy human individuals. The protocol was immunoSEQ multiplex PCR, while the TCRdb copy is restricted to in-frame clones and leaves out a portion. The table lists about 2.3 million clones, just under 95% of them singletons, with 0.37% in the top ten. This CDR3 comprises 16 residues. Germline loops: CDR1 MNHNY, CDR2 SVGAGI (reference sequence). Deletions cut 2 bases from V and 1 base from J, with 11 bases between. The source of this sequence is a man aged 18 to 30 in good health. Some clones in this sample may be carry-over from other donors' samples. The source material was naive CD4+ T cells from PBMCs. Subset meaning: CD45RA+ positively selected. V and J are TRBV6-6 and TRBJ1-4; D unclear. The CDR3 nucleotides are TGTGCCAGCAGTTACCGAAGCAGGAGAACTAATGAAAAACTGTTTTTT. It yields the protein CASSYRSRRTNEKLFF.